This TCR beta chain was profiled in a study of cytomegalovirus exposure and HLA in healthy donors. Points on this clone: Its antigen remains unknown.

Study results and caveats: Sequencing likely produced, as an artifact, a cluster of highly shared sequence variants.

It was with 60 Vbeta and 13 Jbeta primers that the PCR ran. The data were produced by immunoSEQ multiplex PCR, yet TCRdb's version contains in-frame clones alone and is incomplete. This table holds more than 100,000 clones, 65% to 80% found once. The germline CDR1 and CDR2 sequences are SGHDT and YYEEEE. Unmatched junction bases numbered 9, after V lost 4 bases and J lost 0 bases. This CDR3 is built from 16 residues. All donors participated as healthy donors of bone marrow. The chain combines TRBV5-6 with TRBJ2-7, with 8 positions matching TRBD2. Sequenced input: PBMCs. The receptor's source is a woman between 18 and 29 years old in good health and CMV-seronegative. CDR3 region: CASSTRPSGFSYEQYF. CDR3 DNA sequence: TGTGCCAGCAGCACCAGACCTAGCGGGTTCTCCTACGAGCAGTACTTC.